This T cell receptor beta chain originates from a study of vaccination and CD4 T cells after COVID-19. Details on this clonotype: What it recognizes is unknown.

Study-wide results and limits: Going from around 20 to 38, median SARS-CoV-2-reactive clonotypes did not rise significantly. Vaccine-specific clones in convalescent patients were spike mono-reactive in 304 of 307 cases.

MiXCR was run by TCRdb on the PCR reads, yielding one entry per CDR3 protein. The repertoire has approximately 40,000 distinct CDR3 sequences, around 33% of them found once; the top ten carry approximately 5%. The sample's time point: late sampling 161 to 241 days after vaccination in a few convalescent patients. The input for sequencing was CD4+ T cells from blood, taken about 7 months after SARS-CoV-2 vaccination. This sequence originates from a human donor who had recovered from COVID-19.

The CDR3 nucleotides are TGTGCCAGCAGCCCAAGGTGGGGGGGGGGAGACCAGCCCCAGCATTTT. This encodes CASSPRWGGGDQPQHF. J is TRBJ1-5 and V is TRBV7-8; maybe TRBD1 (5 bases). In germline, CDR1 is SGHVS, CDR2 FQNEAQ. The V and J ends lost 5 bases and 7 bases respectively, with 21 bases between them. This CDR3 is 16 amino acids long.